The 14 T cell receptor beta chains reported below all come from one sample, sequenced in a study of a mutant IDH1 vaccine in newly diagnosed glioma. Measured with immunoSEQ multiplex PCR; TCRdb has only the in-frame clones, and not every one. There are tens of thousands of clones in the sample; approximately 86% occur only once, and about 3% lies in the top ten. Regarding time point: baseline, week 1 (first vaccination visit). As to treatment: pre-vaccination baseline after standard-of-care therapy. Source: PBMCs, taken from a glioma patient treated with radiotherapy, temozolomide or both. The origin of the receptors is a man aged 25-40 years with glioma.

The chain links TRBV7-9 to TRBJ1-6, with 11 bases lining up with TRBD1. There are 17 residues in the CDR3. Germline values: CDR1 SEHNR, CDR2 FQNEAQ (reference sequence). V shed 1 base and J 7 bases; nucleotides not matched to a gene: 6. This CDR3 reads CASSLGVGTGGNSPLHF. The DNA for the CDR3 is TGTGCCAGCAGCTTAGGGGTAGGGACAGGGGGAAATTCACCCCTCCACTTT.

The chain couples TRBV7-8 to TRBJ1-6; TRBD1 is a possible D gene (6 bases). The CDR3 spans 14 residues. Germline CDR1 reads SGHVS; CDR2 reads FQNEAQ. Trimming shortened V by 2 bases and J by 9 bases, and 11 bases separated the two germline ends. CDR3 amino acids: CASSLQGSGSPLHF. Here the CDR3 DNA reads TGTGCCAGCAGCTTACAGGGGTCGGGTTCACCCCTCCACTTT.

This chain uses TRBV2 with TRBJ2-3, with D maybe TRBD1 (6 bases). The CDR3 covers 15 residues. Deletions cut 4 bases from V and 5 bases from J, with 16 bases between. Per the germline V gene, CDR1 is SNHLY and CDR2 is FYNNEI. DNA of the CDR3: TGTGCCAGCAGTGGACGACAGGTTTTTCTAGATACGCAGTATTTT. Protein: CASSGRQVFLDTQYF.

CDR3 residues: CASSSLGRAGEQFF. In DNA, the CDR3 is TGTGCCAGCAGTTCACTAGGCCGTGCGGGCGAACAGTTCTTC. This chain connects TRBV6-5 to TRBJ2-1, with a weak D call TRBD2 (5 bases). V was trimmed by 4 bases and J by 13 bases, leaving 20 bases between them. From germline, CDR1 is MNHEY and CDR2 SVGAGI. This CDR3 spans 14 amino acids.

The rearrangement joins TRBV18 to TRBJ2-2, with D perhaps matching TRBD1 (5 bases). CDR3 length equals 14 residues. With 5 bases removed from V and 6 bases from J, the gap between germline ends came to 13 bases. Germline CDR1 is KGHSH and CDR2 is LQKENI. CDR3 sequence (DNA): TGTGCCAGCTCAACGGTCCAGGGTGCCGGGGAGCTGTTTTTT. It yields the protein CASSTVQGAGELFF. The full variable domain, completed using reference TRBV18 and TRBJ2-2, is NAGVMQNPRHLVRRRGQEARLRCSPMKGHSHVYWYRQLPEEGLKFMVYLQKENIIDESGMPKERFSAEFPKEGPSILRIQQVVRGDSAAYFCASSTVQGAGELFFGEGSRLTVL.

The V call is TRBV5-1, the J call TRBJ1-6, with 12 positions matching TRBD1. The CDR3 contains 18 residues. Trimming took 0 bases from V and 7 from J; bases not matched to a gene: 8. Germline lookup yields CDR1 SGHRS and CDR2 YFSETQ. The CDR3 nucleotides are TGCGCCAGCAGCTTGGCCCCCGGGACAGGGGGCGGAAATTCACCCCTCCACTTT. Amino acids: CASSLAPGTGGGNSPLHF.

The chain recombines TRBV11-2 with TRBJ2-2, with D possibly TRBD1 on 6 matching bases. The V gene lost 2 bases and the J gene lost 1 base, with 11 bases spanning the gap. Germline assignment: CDR1 SGHAT and CDR2 FQNNGV. The length of the CDR3 is 16 residues. The CDR3, as DNA: TGTGCCAGCAGCTTATTGGGACAACAGAACACCGGGGAGCTGTTTTTT. As protein: CASSLLGQQNTGELFF.

CDR3 in amino acids: CASSEFRTGGTEAFF. The CDR3 nucleotides read TGTGCCAGCAGTGAATTCAGGACAGGGGGAACTGAAGCTTTCTTT. The rearrangement joins TRBV6-1 to TRBJ1-1; TRBD1 matches at 10 bases. The CDR3 sequence is 15 residues long. The V gene end was trimmed by 2 bases and the J gene end by 5 bases; junction bases not matched to a gene: 5. Per germline, CDR1 MNHNS and CDR2 SASEGT.

The chain couples TRBV7-8 to TRBJ2-7, with D possibly being TRBD1 (7 bases). This CDR3 spans 15 amino acids. Per the germline V gene, CDR1 is SGHVS and CDR2 is FQNEAQ. Trimming left V 7 bases short and J 6 bases short, with 22 bases between. As DNA, the CDR3 is TGTGCCAGCACTTCCGCGGGACAGCCAGGGGGCGAGCAGTACTTC. It encodes CASTSAGQPGGEQYF.

The CDR3 DNA reads TGTGCCAGTAGTATTCCCACGGTACGCAATCAGCCCCAGCATTTT. Its protein product is CASSIPTVRNQPQHF. The V gene is TRBV19, the J gene TRBJ1-5; D remains ambiguous. V gave up 3 bases and J gave up 2 bases, with 11 bases separating them. CDR1 and CDR2 from the germline V gene are LNHDA and SQIVND (reference sequence). This CDR3 region has 15 residues.

The J gene is TRBJ1-1, the V gene TRBV5-4; 8 nucleotides line up with TRBD1. Germline-derived CDR1 and CDR2 are SGHNT and YYREEE (reference sequence). The trim removed 0 bases at V and 5 bases at J, leaving 9 bases unmatched. This CDR3 has 16 amino acids. CDR3 amino acids: CASSLGAGGWGTEAFF. CDR3 in DNA: TGTGCCAGCAGCTTGGGGGCAGGGGGCTGGGGGACTGAAGCTTTCTTT.

The rearrangement uses TRBV5-1 and TRBJ2-3; possibly TRBD2 for D (6 bases). The CDR3 has 17 residues. Germline V gives CDR1 SGHRS, CDR2 YFSETQ. Trimming stripped 4 bases from V and 3 bases from J, with 21 bases between. The CDR3 region has the DNA TGCGCCAGCAGCACGACCTTATCGGGGGTAGGGACAGATACGCAGTATTTT. This translates into CASSTTLSGVGTDTQYF.

This rearrangement joins TRBV27 to TRBJ2-7; the D is unclear. The V end lost 2 bases, the J end lost 3 bases, and 8 bases lay between the germline ends. Germline V gene sequence: CDR1 MNHEY, CDR2 SMNVEV (reference sequence). This CDR3 is built from 13 residues. The CDR3 is CASSLTTDYEQYF. Here the CDR3 DNA reads TGTGCCAGCAGTTTAACAACGGACTACGAGCAGTACTTC.

The DNA of the CDR3 is TGCGCCAGCAGCTTCGGGGGCAGGGCCATACAAGAGACCCAGTACTTC. Amino acids: CASSFGGRAIQETQYF. The chain is built from TRBV5-1 and TRBJ2-5; perhaps D is TRBD1 or TRBD2 (6 bases each). Germline V lookup: CDR1 SGHRS, CDR2 YFSETQ. This CDR3 spans 16 amino acids. Trimming pared 2 bases from V and 2 bases from J, leaving 16 bases between.